This T cell receptor (beta chain) originates from a study of OX40 agonist ivuxolimab in advanced cancers. For context, the study as a whole: Ivuxolimab was a fully human IgG2 agonistic monoclonal antibody targeting the costimulatory receptor OX40 (CD134). Of the approximately 50 dose-escalation patients, hepatocellular carcinoma was present in around 20, melanoma in approximately 15, renal cell carcinoma in 9 and head and neck cancer in 9. The purpose of peripheral TCRbeta sequencing was to test whether ivuxolimab changed TCR sequence diversity and led to clonal T-cell expansion. The paper reports the monotherapy dose-escalation portion (N of about 52 patients) of the phase I ivuxolimab trial. Partial responses occurred in three dose-escalation patients: two with cutaneous melanoma and one with hepatocellular carcinoma. In the dose-escalation cohort, more than 75% of patients were male, and the mean age was approximately 55 years, with a range of about 23 to 85. Prior anti-PD-1, anti-PD-L1 or anti-CTLA-4 therapy was permitted, and approximately 40% of dose-escalation patients had received checkpoint inhibitors. Intravenous ivuxolimab was administered to patients every 2 weeks at six dose levels: 0.01, 0.1, 0.3, 1.5, 3 and 10 mg/kg. Results the study describes overall, beyond this receptor: At doses from 0.1 to 3.0 mg/kg, clonal expansion was seen in both CD4+ and CD8+ blood T cells between baseline and week 6. Low levels of normalized T-cell clonal expansion were also seen in some patients who did not respond. In partial responders in the 0.1-3.0 mg/kg groups, normalized peripheral clonal expansion was found to be among the lowest, especially among CD8+ T cells. After ivuxolimab, expanded clones were on average more numerous among CD8+ T cells than among CD4+ T cells. The antigen specificity of the peripheral T cells that underwent clonal expansion was not determined.

The trial excluded patients who had a history of autoimmune disease or were on systemic immunosuppression. In every dose cohort, peripheral blood was drawn for TCR sequencing at baseline, cycle 4 day 1, and cycle 7 day 1. The samples were drawn from a first-in-human, open-label, multicenter phase I dose-escalation trial of ivuxolimab. Adults with locally advanced or metastatic head and neck squamous cell, hepatocellular, melanoma or renal cell carcinoma were enrolled in the trial. Before TCR sequencing, CD4+ T cells and CD8+ T cells from peripheral blood were sorted into separate populations. The count of this clone is one. Its antigen remains undetermined. At one boundary the junction diverges from the germline segment, which might be a read error. To sequence the TCRbeta CDR3 region, genomic DNA was isolated from the sorted cells. The immunoSEQ Assay was used for sequencing of TCRbeta CDR3 regions. TCRdb mirrors the immuneACCESS table, restricted to in-frame sequences. Some clones are absent from its copies; in checked studies, under half trace to an unresolved V gene, and the reason for the others is unknown. Present in this sample are around 92,000 clones, more than 85% of which were seen just once. Around 0.28% of the sample is held by the ten biggest clonotypes.

The sequence came from an adult with an advanced solid tumor such as melanoma, head and neck, liver or kidney cancer. Source: CD4+ or CD8+ T cells sorted from blood, taken in a trial of the OX40 agonist ivuxolimab.

The DNA sequence is as follows: TGTGCCTGGAAGGTGGGGTCCTTTAATTCACCCCTCCACTTT. Translation gives CAWKVGSFNSPLHF. The chain employs TRBV30 and TRBJ1-6; too little of a D gene remains to name it. The germline V gene (reference sequence) provides CDR1 GTSNPN and CDR2 SVGIG. The CDR3 starts with the cysteine, ends with the phenylalanine, and has 14 residues. Of the read, only the CDR3 DNA is kept; its 42 bases are in frame from base 1.